The rows below give T cell receptor beta chains drawn from one sample of a study of OX40 agonist ivuxolimab in advanced cancers. Assay: immunoSEQ multiplex PCR; the TCRdb copy retains only in-frame clones and omits some. The profile shows fewer than 95,000 clones, under 90% of them singletons. The source was CD4+ or CD8+ T cells sorted from blood, collected in a trial of the OX40 agonist ivuxolimab. These receptors were obtained from an adult with an advanced solid tumor such as melanoma, head and neck, liver or kidney cancer. Each CDR3 is given with its conserved first and last residue. Each record gives: clone size, J gene, V gene, D gene, CDR3 DNA, CDR3 protein. A D gene is named only where the DNA matches it firmly. The size of a clone is reported for some rows only, either as once, few or many, or as a class for expanded clones.

-,TRBJ1-3,TRBV28,-,TGTGCCAGCAGTACCCACTTGTGGAGCTCTGGAAACACCATATATTTT,CASSTHLWSSGNTIYF
-,TRBJ2-3,TRBV7-2,-,TGTGCCAGCAGCCTTGGTCCTTTTTGGGGGCCCAAAAGCACAGATACGCAGTATTTT,CASSLGPFWGPKSTDTQYF
-,TRBJ2-7,TRBV10-1,-,TGCGCCAGCAGCGATGCATGCGGGATAACCTACGAGCAGTACTTC,CASSDACGITYEQYF
-,TRBJ1-5,TRBV10-3,-,TGTGCCATCAGTGAGTCATCCGTGGGGGCGTTGGGTCAGCCCCAGCATTTT,CAISESSVGALGQPQHF
few,TRBJ2-7,TRBV7-6,TRBD1,TGTGCCAGCAGCAAATCCGGGACAGGGGTCGAGCAGTACTTC,CASSKSGTGVEQYF
-,TRBJ1-5,TRBV6-1,TRBD1,TGTGCCAGCAGCGCCCGGACAGGGAGGGATCAGCCCCAGCATTTT,CASSARTGRDQPQHF
-,TRBJ1-2,TRBV28,-,TGTGCCAGCAGTTTGGTTGGGGGTTTTAGCTATGGCTACACCTTC,CASSLVGGFSYGYTF
-,TRBJ2-3,TRBV10-1,-,TGCGCCAGCAGTGACTCACAGGGGACTAGCACAGATACGCAGTATTTT,CASSDSQGTSTDTQYF
-,TRBJ1-4,TRBV5-1,-,TGCGCCAGCAGCTTTCTCGCAACTAATGAAAAACTGTTTTTT,CASSFLATNEKLFF
-,TRBJ2-1,TRBV18,-,TGTGCCAGCTCACGTGGAGATGAGCAGTTCTTC,CASSRGDEQFF
few,TRBJ1-1,TRBV6-5,-,TGTGCCAGCAGGGCAGGGTTTTCGACTGAAGCTTTCTTT,CASRAGFSTEAFF
-,TRBJ2-5,TRBV5-6,TRBD2,TGTGCCAGCAGCAGGGAGGCGGGACTAGCGGTCGAGACCCAGTACTTC,CASSREAGLAVETQYF
-,TRBJ2-3,TRBV27,TRBD2,TGTGCCAGCAGTTTATCGGCTAGCGGAACAGATACGCAGTATTTT,CASSLSASGTDTQYF
-,TRBJ2-7,TRBV28,-,TGTGCCAGCAGTCCGATAACCGGGACATCAGACTACGAGCAGTACTTC,CASSPITGTSDYEQYF
-,TRBJ1-2,TRBV28,-,TGTGCCAGCAGTTTAATAGGGCAGTCCAACTATGGCTACACCTTC,CASSLIGQSNYGYTF
-,TRBJ1-4,TRBV6-6,TRBD1,TGTGCCAGTACCGGGACAGGGAATGGAAAACTGTTTTTT,CASTGTGNGKLFF
once,TRBJ2-2,TRBV5-1,-,TGCGCCAGCAGCTTGATCCAGGGCGGCGCCGGGGAGCTGTTTTTT,CASSLIQGGAGELFF
-,TRBJ2-3,TRBV15,TRBD2,TGTGCCACCAGCAGAGATCGGAGCGGGGGGTTAGATACGCAGTATTTT,CATSRDRSGGLDTQYF
-,TRBJ2-1,TRBV15,-,TGTGCCACCAGCAGCCCTGTGGGGGATGAGCAGTTCTTC,CATSSPVGDEQFF
-,TRBJ2-5,TRBV2,-,TGTGCCAGCGCGCTAGCGCGAGAGACCCAGTACTTC,CASALARETQYF
-,TRBJ2-1,TRBV9,-,TGTGCCAGCAGCCCAGACGGGGCGTACTACAATGAGCAGTTCTTC,CASSPDGAYYNEQFF
-,TRBJ1-1,TRBV5-4,TRBD1,TGTGCCAGCAGCACTGGACAGGGGGCTACTGAAGCTTTCTTT,CASSTGQGATEAFF
-,TRBJ2-1,TRBV19,-,TGTGCCAGTAGCCAAGACCTATCCGGAGCCTACAATGAGCAGTTCTTC,CASSQDLSGAYNEQFF
-,TRBJ2-2,TRBV7-2,-,TGTGCCAGCAGCTTCTCCGACACCGGGGAGCTGTTTTTT,CASSFSDTGELFF
-,TRBJ1-2,TRBV2,-,TGTGCCAGCAGTGAAATTAGAAGCGGTTCCGACTATGGCTACACCTTC,CASSEIRSGSDYGYTF
-,TRBJ2-3,TRBV19,-,TGTGCCAGTACCTTGAAACCAGGACTGGCAATAGATACGCAGTATTTT,CASTLKPGLAIDTQYF
-,TRBJ2-6,TRBV21-1,-,TGTGCCAGCAGCATTCAGGCAGGGGGGCCTTCTGGGGCCAACGTCCTGACTTTC,CASSIQAGGPSGANVLTF
-,TRBJ1-2,TRBV30,TRBD1,TGTGCCTGGAGTGTTTGGGTGACAGGGACTCACGGCTACACCTTC,CAWSVWVTGTHGYTF
once,TRBJ2-7,TRBV18,-,TGTGCCAGCTCACCTACTCCGGACCCGCAGTACTTC,CASSPTPDPQYF
-,TRBJ1-4,TRBV19,-,TGTGCCAGTAGTATTGGGGCGGCAACTAATGAAAAACTGTTTTTT,CASSIGAATNEKLFF
-,TRBJ1-2,TRBV7-9,-,TGTGCCAGCAGCTTAGGTGTGAAGGGCTACACCTTC,CASSLGVKGYTF
-,TRBJ1-6,TRBV25-1,-,TGTGCCAGCAGCAAAGGGGCGGGAAATTCACCCCTCCACTTT,CASSKGAGNSPLHF
-,TRBJ2-7,TRBV28,-,TGTGCCAGCAGTCTAGCCTACGAGCAGTACTTC,CASSLAYEQYF
-,TRBJ1-1,TRBV10-1,-,TGCGCCAGCAGTAAAGGACAGACCAACACTGAAGCTTTCTTT,CASSKGQTNTEAFF
few,TRBJ2-7,TRBV4-3,-,TGCGCCAGCAGCCAAGATACGGGAGTCTACGAGCAGTACTTC,CASSQDTGVYEQYF
once,TRBJ2-3,TRBV18,TRBD2,TGTGCCAGCTCACGGCGGGGGGATAGCACAGATACGCAGTATTTT,CASSRRGDSTDTQYF
few,TRBJ1-3,TRBV6-5,-,TGTGCCAGCAGGTCGTCTGGAAACACCATATATTTT,CASRSSGNTIYF
-,TRBJ2-1,TRBV4-3,TRBD2,TGCGCCAGCAGCCAAGATCCACCGGGGGGGTGGCCCTACAATGAGCAGTTCTTC,CASSQDPPGGWPYNEQFF
-,TRBJ1-2,TRBV27,TRBD1,TGTGCCAGCAGTAGGACAGGCGTACCATCGGGCTACACCTTC,CASSRTGVPSGYTF
-,TRBJ2-7,TRBV18,TRBD2,TGTGCCAGCTCACCACTCCGGGAGGGACACTACGAGCAGTACTTC,CASSPLREGHYEQYF
-,TRBJ2-5,TRBV4-3,TRBD2,TGCGCCAGCAGCCAAGCCGGGACTAGTAAAGAGACCCAGTACTTC,CASSQAGTSKETQYF
few,TRBJ2-3,TRBV28,-,TGTGCCAGCAGTCTACTCTCCGGGGCCGGCACAGATACGCAGTATTTT,CASSLLSGAGTDTQYF
-,TRBJ2-1,TRBV9,-,TGTGCCAGCAGCGAGAGCCTAGCGCGTGTGAATGAGCAGTTCTTC,CASSESLARVNEQFF
-,TRBJ1-2,TRBV6-6,-,TGTGCCAGCAGACTACAGGGAGAGGGAGGCTACACCTTC,CASRLQGEGGYTF
-,TRBJ2-3,TRBV13,-,TGTGCCAGCAGCTCTTATGGGGGGCAGTATTTT,CASSSYGGQYF
-,TRBJ1-1,TRBV27,-,TGTGCCAGCAGACCGTGGACAGATGCGGCAAACACTGAAGCTTTCTTT,CASRPWTDAANTEAFF
-,TRBJ1-4,TRBV5-1,-,TGCGCCAGCAGCTTGGGGTACGCCACAACTAATGAAAAACTGTTTTTT,CASSLGYATTNEKLFF
-,TRBJ2-7,TRBV10-3,-,TGTGCCATCAGTGTCCAGGGCCTCTACGAGCAGTACTTC,CAISVQGLYEQYF
-,TRBJ1-3,TRBV11-2,-,TGTGCCAGCAGCCCGGGGGGGGTTGCGGGAAACACCATATATTTT,CASSPGGVAGNTIYF
-,TRBJ2-3,TRBV9,-,TGTGCCAGCAGCGTAGGTAGCGGCACAGATACGCAGTATTTT,CASSVGSGTDTQYF
-,TRBJ1-2,TRBV6-5,-,TGTGCCAGCAGTCAGCTCGGGGGTAACTATGGCTACACCTTC,CASSQLGGNYGYTF
-,TRBJ2-2,TRBV18,TRBD1,TGTGCCAGCTCATCGACCGGGACAGCGAACACCGGGGAGCTGTTTTTT,CASSSTGTANTGELFF
-,TRBJ1-6,TRBV5-1,-,TGCGCCAGCAGCTTGGGCTCGGGGGTGGCACCCCTCCACTTT,CASSLGSGVAPLHF
-,TRBJ1-1,TRBV7-9,-,TGTGCCAGCAGGGCCGGAGGGCCTGAAGCTTTCTTT,CASRAGGPEAFF
-,TRBJ2-7,TRBV5-1,TRBD2,TGCGCCAGCAGCTTGGGGGGAGCGGGAGCCCACTACGAGCAGTACTTC,CASSLGGAGAHYEQYF
-,TRBJ2-3,TRBV2,TRBD1,TGTGCCAGCAGTGTTTCTCTTGGGACAGGGTCCACAGATACGCAGTATTTT,CASSVSLGTGSTDTQYF